This T cell receptor (beta chain) was recovered during a study of T cell responses to AZD1222 COVID-19 vaccine. The wider study: Researchers grouped second doses given at about 4 or about 12 weeks into one pool.

Comment on this clone: Antigen: not known.

Study-wide points: Clonal diversity was possibly underestimated, and white British individuals and females predominated among donors. Once two AZD1222 doses were given, Spike-specific TCR breadth and depth went up. It was only 6 or 7 AZD1222 recipients who were seropositive at baseline.

The junction had 3 bases not matched to a gene; V was cut back by 6 bases and J by 5 bases. Germline V gene lookup returns CDR1 WSHSY and CDR2 SAAADI. There are 15 residues in the CDR3. Repertoires were generated with immunoSEQ multiplex PCR, while TCRdb's copy carries only in-frame clones and drops some. The sample consists of approximately 84,000 clones, roughly 90% of them appearing once. Material: peripheral blood, obtained on day 0 of AZD1222 vaccination. The clonotype originates from an adult in good health. The chain recombines TRBV10-2 with TRBJ2-2, with 13 bases identical to TRBD2. CDR3 amino acids: CASSPGLAGTGELFF. CDR3 sequence (DNA): TGCGCCAGCAGCCCGGGACTAGCGGGAACCGGGGAGCTGTTTTTT.